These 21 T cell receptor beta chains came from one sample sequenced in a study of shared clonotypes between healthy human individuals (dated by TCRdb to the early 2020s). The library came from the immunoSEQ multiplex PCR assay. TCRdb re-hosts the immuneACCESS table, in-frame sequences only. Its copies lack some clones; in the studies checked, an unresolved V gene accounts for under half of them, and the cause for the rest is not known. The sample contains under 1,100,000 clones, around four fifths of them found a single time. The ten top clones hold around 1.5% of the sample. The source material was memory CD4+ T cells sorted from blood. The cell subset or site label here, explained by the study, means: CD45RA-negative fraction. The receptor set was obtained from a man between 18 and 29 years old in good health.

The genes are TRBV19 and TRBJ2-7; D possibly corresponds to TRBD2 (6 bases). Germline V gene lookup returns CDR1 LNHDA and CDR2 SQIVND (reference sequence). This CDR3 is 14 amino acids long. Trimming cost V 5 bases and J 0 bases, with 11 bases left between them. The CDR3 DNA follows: TGTGCCAGTAGTCCCGGGGACTTCTCCTACGAGCAGTACTTC. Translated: CASSPGDFSYEQYF.

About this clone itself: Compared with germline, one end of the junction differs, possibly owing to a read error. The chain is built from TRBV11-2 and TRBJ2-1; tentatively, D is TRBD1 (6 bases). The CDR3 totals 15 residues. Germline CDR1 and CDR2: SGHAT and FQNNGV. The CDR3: CASTLTGNTYNEQFF. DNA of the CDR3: TGTGCCAGCACCTTAACAGGGAACACCTACAATGAGCAGTTCTTC.

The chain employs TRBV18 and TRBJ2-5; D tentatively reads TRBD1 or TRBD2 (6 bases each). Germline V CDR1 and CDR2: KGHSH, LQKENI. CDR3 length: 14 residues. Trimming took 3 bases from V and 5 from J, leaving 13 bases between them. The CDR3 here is CASSPPRGRETQYF. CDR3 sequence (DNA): TGTGCCAGCTCACCGCCCCGGGGGCGGGAGACCCAGTACTTC. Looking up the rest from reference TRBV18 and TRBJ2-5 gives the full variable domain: NAGVMQNPRHLVRRRGQEARLRCSPMKGHSHVYWYRQLPEEGLKFMVYLQKENIIDESGMPKERFSAEFPKEGPSILRIQQVVRGDSAAYFCASSPPRGRETQYFGPGTRLLVL.

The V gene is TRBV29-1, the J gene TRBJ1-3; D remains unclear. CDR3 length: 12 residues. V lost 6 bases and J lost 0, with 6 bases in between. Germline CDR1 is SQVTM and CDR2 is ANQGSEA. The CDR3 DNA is TGCAGCGTGGGAGGCTCTGGAAACACCATATATTTT. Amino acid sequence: CSVGGSGNTIYF.

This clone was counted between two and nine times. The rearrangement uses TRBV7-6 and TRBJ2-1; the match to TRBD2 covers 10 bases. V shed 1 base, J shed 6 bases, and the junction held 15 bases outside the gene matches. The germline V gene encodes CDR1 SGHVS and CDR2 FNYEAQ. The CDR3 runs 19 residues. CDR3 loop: CASSLDSSGGLLRVNEQFF. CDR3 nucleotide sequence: TGTGCCAGCAGCTTAGATTCTAGCGGGGGTCTCTTAAGGGTCAATGAGCAGTTCTTC.

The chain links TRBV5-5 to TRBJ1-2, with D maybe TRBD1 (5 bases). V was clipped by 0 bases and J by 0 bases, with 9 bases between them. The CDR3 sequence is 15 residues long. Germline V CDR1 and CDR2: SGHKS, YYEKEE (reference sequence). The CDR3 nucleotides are TGTGCCAGCAGCTTGGGGGGCCAAACTAACTATGGCTACACCTTC. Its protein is CASSLGGQTNYGYTF.

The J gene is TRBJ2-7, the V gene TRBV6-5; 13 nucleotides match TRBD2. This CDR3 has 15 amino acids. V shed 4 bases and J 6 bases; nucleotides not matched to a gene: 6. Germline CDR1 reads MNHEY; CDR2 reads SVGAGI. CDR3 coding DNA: TGTGCCAGCAGTTTACTAGCGGGGGGGCCCGGCGAGCAGTACTTC. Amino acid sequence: CASSLLAGGPGEQYF.

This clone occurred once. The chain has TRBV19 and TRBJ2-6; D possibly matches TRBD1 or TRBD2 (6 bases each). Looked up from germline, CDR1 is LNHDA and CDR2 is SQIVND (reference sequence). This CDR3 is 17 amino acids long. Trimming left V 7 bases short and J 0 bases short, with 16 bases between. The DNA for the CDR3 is TGTGCCAGTACCCCTACAGGGACTGTCTCTGGGGCCAACGTCCTGACTTTC. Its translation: CASTPTGTVSGANVLTF.

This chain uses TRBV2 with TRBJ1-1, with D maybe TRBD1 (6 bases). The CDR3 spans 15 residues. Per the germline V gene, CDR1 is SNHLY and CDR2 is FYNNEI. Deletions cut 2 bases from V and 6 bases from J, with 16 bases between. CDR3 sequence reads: CASSEQGPARSEAFF. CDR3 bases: TGTGCCAGCAGTGAACAGGGGCCAGCCCGGTCTGAAGCTTTCTTT.

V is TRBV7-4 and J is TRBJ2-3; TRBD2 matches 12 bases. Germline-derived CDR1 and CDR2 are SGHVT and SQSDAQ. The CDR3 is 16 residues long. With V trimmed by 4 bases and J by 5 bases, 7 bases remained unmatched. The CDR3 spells CASSSRLAGVEDTQYF. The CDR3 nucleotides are TGTGCCAGCAGCTCCCGACTAGCGGGAGTGGAAGATACGCAGTATTTT.

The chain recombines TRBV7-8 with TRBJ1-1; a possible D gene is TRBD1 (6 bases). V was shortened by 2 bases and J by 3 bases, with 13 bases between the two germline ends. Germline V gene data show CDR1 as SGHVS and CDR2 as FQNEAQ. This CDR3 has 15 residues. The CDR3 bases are TGTGCCAGCAGCTTAAATACAGGGAAGGACACTGAAGCTTTCTTT. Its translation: CASSLNTGKDTEAFF. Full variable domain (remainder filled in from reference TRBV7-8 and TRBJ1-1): GAGVSQSPRYKVAKRGQDVALRCDPISGHVSLFWYQQALGQGPEFLTYFQNEAQLDKSGLPSDRFFAERPEGSVSTLKIQRTQQEDSAVYLCASSLNTGKDTEAFFGQGTRLTVV.

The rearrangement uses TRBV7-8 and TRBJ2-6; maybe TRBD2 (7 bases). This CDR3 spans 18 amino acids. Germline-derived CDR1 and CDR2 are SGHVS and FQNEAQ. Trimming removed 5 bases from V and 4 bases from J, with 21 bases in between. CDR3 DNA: TGTGCCAGCAGCCCCCGGGGGGCAGTTCTGGTGGGGGCCAACGTCCTGACTTTC. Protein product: CASSPRGAVLVGANVLTF.

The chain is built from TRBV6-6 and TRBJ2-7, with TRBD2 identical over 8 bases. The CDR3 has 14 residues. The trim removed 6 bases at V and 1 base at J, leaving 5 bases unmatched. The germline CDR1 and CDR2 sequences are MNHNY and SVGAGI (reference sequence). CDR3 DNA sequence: TGTGCCAGCAGCCGGGGGGGAGGGTCCTACGAGCAGTACTTC. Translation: CASSRGGGSYEQYF.

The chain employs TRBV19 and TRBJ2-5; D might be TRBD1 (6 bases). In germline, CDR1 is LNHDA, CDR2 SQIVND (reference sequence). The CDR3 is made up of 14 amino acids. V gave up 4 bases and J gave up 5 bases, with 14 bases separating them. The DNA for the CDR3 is TGTGCCAGTAGTAGTCGACAGGTTGCGGAGACCCAGTACTTC. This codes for CASSSRQVAETQYF.

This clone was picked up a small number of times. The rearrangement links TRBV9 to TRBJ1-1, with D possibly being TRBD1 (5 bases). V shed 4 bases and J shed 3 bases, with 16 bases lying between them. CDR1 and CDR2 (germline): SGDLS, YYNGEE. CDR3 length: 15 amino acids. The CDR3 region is CASSLRGSLDTEAFF. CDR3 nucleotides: TGTGCCAGCAGCTTGCGGGGGAGCCTGGACACTGAAGCTTTCTTT. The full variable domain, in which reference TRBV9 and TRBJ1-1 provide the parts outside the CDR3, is DSGVTQTPKHLITATGQRVTLRCSPRSGDLSVYWYQQSLDQGLQFLIQYYNGEERAKGNILERFSAQQFPDLHSELNLSSLELGDSALYFCASSLRGSLDTEAFFGQGTRLTVV.

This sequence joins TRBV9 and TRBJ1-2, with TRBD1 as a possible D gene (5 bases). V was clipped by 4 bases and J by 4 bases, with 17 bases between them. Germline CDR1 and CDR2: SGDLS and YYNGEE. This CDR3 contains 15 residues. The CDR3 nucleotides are TGTGCCAGCAGCTTCGACAGCGACGGCCTCTATGGCTACACCTTC. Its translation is CASSFDSDGLYGYTF. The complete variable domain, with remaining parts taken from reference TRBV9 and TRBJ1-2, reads DSGVTQTPKHLITATGQRVTLRCSPRSGDLSVYWYQQSLDQGLQFLIQYYNGEERAKGNILERFSAQQFPDLHSELNLSSLELGDSALYFCASSFDSDGLYGYTFGSGTRLTVV.

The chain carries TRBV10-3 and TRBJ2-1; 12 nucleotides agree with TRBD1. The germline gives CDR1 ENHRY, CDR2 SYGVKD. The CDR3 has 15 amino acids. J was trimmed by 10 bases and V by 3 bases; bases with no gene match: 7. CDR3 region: CAISDLGQGAREQFF. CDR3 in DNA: TGTGCCATCAGTGATTTGGGACAGGGGGCGAGGGAGCAGTTCTTC.

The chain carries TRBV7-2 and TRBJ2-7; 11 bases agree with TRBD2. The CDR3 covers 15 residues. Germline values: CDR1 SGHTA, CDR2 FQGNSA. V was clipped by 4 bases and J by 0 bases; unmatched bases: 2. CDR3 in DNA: TGTGCCAGCAGCTCTAGCGGGGGGAGCTCCTACGAGCAGTACTTC. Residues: CASSSSGGSSYEQYF.

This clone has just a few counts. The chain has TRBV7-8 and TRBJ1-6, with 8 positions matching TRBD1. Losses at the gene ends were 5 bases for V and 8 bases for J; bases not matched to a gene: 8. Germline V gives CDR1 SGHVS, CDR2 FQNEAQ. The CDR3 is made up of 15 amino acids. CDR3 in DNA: TGTGCCAGCAGCCTGCGGACAGGGTTGGATTCACCCCTCCACTTT. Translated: CASSLRTGLDSPLHF.

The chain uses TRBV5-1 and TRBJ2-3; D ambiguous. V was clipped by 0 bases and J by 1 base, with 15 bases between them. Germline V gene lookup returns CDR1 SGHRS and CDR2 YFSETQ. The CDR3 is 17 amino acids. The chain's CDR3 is CASSLAGQSQRTDTQYF. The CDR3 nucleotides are TGCGCCAGCAGCTTGGCAGGCCAATCCCAACGCACAGATACGCAGTATTTT. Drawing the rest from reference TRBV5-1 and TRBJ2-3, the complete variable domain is KAGVTQTPRYLIKTRGQQVTLSCSPISGHRSVSWYQQTPGQGLQFLFEYFSETQRNKGNFPGRFSGRQFSNSRSEMNVSTLELGDSALYLCASSLAGQSQRTDTQYFGPGTRLTVL.

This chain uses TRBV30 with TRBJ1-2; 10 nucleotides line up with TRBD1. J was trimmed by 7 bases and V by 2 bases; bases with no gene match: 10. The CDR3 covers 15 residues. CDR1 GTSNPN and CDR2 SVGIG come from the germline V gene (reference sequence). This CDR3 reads CAWSTDGTGVSGYTF. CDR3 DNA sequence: TGTGCCTGGAGTACCGACGGGACAGGGGTCTCTGGCTACACCTTC.